The clone carrying this TCR beta chain was recorded many times. The antigen is undetermined. Amplified TCR beta CDR3 regions came from RNA transcripts. The TCR CDR3 was amplified in a first-round RT-PCR using the HTBI primer set. TCRdb processed the multiplex PCR reads anew with MiXCR; each CDR3 protein has one entry. The table shows 250,000 to 300,000 distinct CDR3 sequences, with roughly 15% occurring only once. The source of the sample is a study of T cells in Graves' hyperthyroidism and ophthalmopathy. Study-level findings and limits: Stable hyperthyroidism was separated from ophthalmopathy by a model based on 13 V-J features.

Blood was sampled at initial diagnosis of hyperthyroidism, prior to onset of any ophthalmopathy symptoms. V gave up 5 bases and J gave up 5 bases; unmatched junction bases: 6. Germline CDR1 and CDR2: SEHNR and FQNEAQ (reference sequence). This CDR3 spans 16 amino acids. The sample was blood. This TCR derives from a woman aged 40 to 50 with Graves' hyperthyroidism that later progressed to Graves' ophthalmopathy. The chain couples TRBV7-9 to TRBJ2-2; 12 bases fit TRBD2. CDR3 in amino acids: CASSLGLAGSTGELFF. The CDR3, as DNA: TGTGCCAGCAGCCTCGGACTAGCGGGATCAACCGGGGAGCTGTTTTTT. The whole variable domain, remainder taken from reference TRBV7-9 and TRBJ2-2, is DTGVSQNPRHKITKRGQNVTFRCDPISEHNRLYWYRQTLGQGPEFLTYFQNEAQLEKSRLLSDRFSAERPKGSFSTLEIQRTEQGDSAMYLCASSLGLAGSTGELFFGEGSRLTVL.